This T cell receptor beta chain was obtained from a study of blood T cell repertoires in COVID-19. Profiled with immunoSEQ multiplex PCR; TCRdb holds only in-frame clones, not every one. This sample has about 220,000 clones, with 82% found just once. The CDR3 runs to 15 residues. The germline gives CDR1 SEHNR, CDR2 FQNEAQ (reference sequence). V lost 3 bases and J lost 2; bases outside the gene matches: 5. The rearrangement uses TRBV7-9 and TRBJ1-1, with 8 bases lining up with TRBD1. Sample: peripheral blood. The receptor was derived from a woman between 65 and 79 years old with COVID-19, enrolled during active disease. This chain's CDR3 is CASSLGDRTNTEAFF. The CDR3 coding sequence is TGTGCCAGCAGCTTGGGGGACAGGACTAACACTGAAGCTTTCTTT.